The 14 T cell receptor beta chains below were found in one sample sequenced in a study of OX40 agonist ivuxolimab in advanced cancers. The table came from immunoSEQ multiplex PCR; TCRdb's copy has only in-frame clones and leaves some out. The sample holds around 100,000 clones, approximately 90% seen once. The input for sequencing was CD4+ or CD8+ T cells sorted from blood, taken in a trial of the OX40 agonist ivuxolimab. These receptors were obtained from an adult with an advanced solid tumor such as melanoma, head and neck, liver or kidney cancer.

This CDR3 reads CASSSKGGAETQYF. Here the CDR3 DNA reads TGTGCCAGCAGCTCGAAGGGTGGGGCAGAGACCCAGTACTTC. The chain combines TRBV7-2 with TRBJ2-5; D is perhaps TRBD1 (5 bases). V was pared by 4 bases and J by 4 bases, with 13 bases between. Germline V gene data show CDR1 as SGHTA and CDR2 as FQGNSA. CDR3 length equals 14 residues.

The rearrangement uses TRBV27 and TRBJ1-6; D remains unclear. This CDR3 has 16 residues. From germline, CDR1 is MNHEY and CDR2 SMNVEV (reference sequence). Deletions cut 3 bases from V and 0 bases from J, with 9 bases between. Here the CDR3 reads CASSFRHSSYNSPLHF. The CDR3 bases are TGTGCCAGCAGTTTCAGGCACAGCTCCTATAATTCACCCCTCCACTTT.

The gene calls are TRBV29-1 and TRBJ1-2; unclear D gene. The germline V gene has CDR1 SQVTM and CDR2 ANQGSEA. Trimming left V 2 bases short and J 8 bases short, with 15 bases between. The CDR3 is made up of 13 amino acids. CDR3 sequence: CSVEYPQTGGYTF. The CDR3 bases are TGCAGCGTTGAATACCCGCAGACGGGAGGCTACACCTTC.

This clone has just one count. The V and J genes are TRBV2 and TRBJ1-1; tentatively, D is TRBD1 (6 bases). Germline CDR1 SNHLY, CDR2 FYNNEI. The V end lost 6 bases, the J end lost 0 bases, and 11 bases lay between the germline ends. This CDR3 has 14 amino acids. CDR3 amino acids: CASRLDRLNTEAFF. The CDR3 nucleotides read TGTGCCAGCAGACTCGACAGGTTGAACACTGAAGCTTTCTTT.

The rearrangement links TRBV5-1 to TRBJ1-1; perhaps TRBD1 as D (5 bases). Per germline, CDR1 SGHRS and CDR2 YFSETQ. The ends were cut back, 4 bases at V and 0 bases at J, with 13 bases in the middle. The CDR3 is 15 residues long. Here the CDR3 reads CASSRGKHLNTEAFF. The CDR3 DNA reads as TGCGCCAGCAGCCGGGGGAAGCACCTGAACACTGAAGCTTTCTTT.

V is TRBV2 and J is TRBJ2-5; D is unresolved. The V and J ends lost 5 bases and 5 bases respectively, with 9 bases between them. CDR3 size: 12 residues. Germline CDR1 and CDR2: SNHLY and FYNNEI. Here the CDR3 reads CASSQWKETQYF. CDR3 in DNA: TGTGCCAGCAGTCAGTGGAAGGAGACCCAGTACTTC.

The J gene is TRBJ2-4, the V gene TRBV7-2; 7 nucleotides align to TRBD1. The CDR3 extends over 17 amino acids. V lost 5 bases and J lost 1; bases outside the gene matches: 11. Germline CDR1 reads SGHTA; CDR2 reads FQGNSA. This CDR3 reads CASSPTLTGLAKNIQYF. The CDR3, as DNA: TGTGCCAGCAGCCCTACCTTGACAGGGCTGGCCAAAAACATTCAGTACTTC.

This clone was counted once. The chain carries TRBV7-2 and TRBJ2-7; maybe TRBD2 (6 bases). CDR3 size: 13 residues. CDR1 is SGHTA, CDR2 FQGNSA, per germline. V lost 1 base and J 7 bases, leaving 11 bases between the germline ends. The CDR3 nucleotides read TGTGCCAGCAGCTTAGTGCGGGGAGGTGAGCAGTACTTC. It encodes CASSLVRGGEQYF.

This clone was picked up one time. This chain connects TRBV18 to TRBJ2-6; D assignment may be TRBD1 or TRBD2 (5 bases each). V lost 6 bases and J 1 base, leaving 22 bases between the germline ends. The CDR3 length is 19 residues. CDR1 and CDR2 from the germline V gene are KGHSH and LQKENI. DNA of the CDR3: TGTGCCAGCTCCGGGAAAGGACAAGAAGCTAAATCTGGGGCCAACGTCCTGACTTTC. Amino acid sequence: CASSGKGQEAKSGANVLTF.

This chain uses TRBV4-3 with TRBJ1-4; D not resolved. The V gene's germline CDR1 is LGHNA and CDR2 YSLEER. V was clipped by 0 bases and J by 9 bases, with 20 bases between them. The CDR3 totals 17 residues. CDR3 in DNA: TGCGCCAGCAGCCAAGACGCCGCGGGCCCGAGAGCCAAAAAACTGTTTTTT. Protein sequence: CASSQDAAGPRAKKLFF.

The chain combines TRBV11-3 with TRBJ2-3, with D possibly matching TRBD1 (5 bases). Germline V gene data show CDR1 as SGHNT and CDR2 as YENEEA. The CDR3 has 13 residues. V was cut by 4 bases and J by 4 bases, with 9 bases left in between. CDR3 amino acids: CASSSWTSDTQYF. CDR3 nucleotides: TGTGCCAGCAGCTCCTGGACATCAGATACGCAGTATTTT.

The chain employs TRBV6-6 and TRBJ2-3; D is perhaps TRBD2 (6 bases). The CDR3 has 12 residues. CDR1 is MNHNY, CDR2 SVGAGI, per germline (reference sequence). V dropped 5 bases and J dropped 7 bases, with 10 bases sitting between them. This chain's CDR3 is CASSLRENTQYF. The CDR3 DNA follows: TGTGCCAGCAGTCTCCGGGAGAATACGCAGTATTTT.

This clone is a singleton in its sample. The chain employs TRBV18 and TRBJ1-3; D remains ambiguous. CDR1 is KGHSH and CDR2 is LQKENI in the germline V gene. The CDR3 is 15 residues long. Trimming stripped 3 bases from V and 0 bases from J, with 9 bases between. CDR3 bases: TGTGCCAGCTCACCGAGGGAAAACTCTGGAAACACCATATATTTT. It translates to CASSPRENSGNTIYF.

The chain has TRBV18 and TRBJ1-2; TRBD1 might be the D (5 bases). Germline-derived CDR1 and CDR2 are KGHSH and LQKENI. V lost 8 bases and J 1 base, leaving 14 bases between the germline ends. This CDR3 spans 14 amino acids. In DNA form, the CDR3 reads TGTGCCAGCACGAGGGGAGCTAATAACTATGGCTACACCTTC. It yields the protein CASTRGANNYGYTF.